Here is one T cell receptor (beta chain) with its context. Its specific antigen is unknown. Per-nucleotide qualities are absent, and no much larger clonotype sits a single base away. CD8 naive samples were obtained by positive selection for CCR7 among CD45RO-negative cells, yielding a CD45RA+CCR7+ population from which TemRA cells were excluded. The donors were healthy, HIV-negative adults with no recently reported acute infections or vaccinations. Every donor was a Caucasian adult residing in Nashville, Tennessee, USA. After blood collection by leukapheresis, PBMCs were isolated using Ficoll-Histopaque density gradient centrifugation and then cryopreserved in the vapor phase of liquid nitrogen. Analytical flow cytometry was used to check the purity and quantity of every magnetically sorted T cell population. Each sorted fraction had its genomic DNA isolated and then quantified by UV absorbance on a Nanodrop 2000c.

The sample originates from a study of shared clonotypes between healthy human individuals (dated by TCRdb to the early 2020s). As for the study more broadly: The cohort included three men and a couple of women between 18 and 49 years of age. Per donor, three plates each were used for CD4 naive and CD4 memory, two for CD8 naive, and one for CD8 memory. Blood TCR repertoires of about 5 healthy adults were deeply sequenced to estimate repertoire size and the extent of clonotype sharing between individuals. To increase sequencing depth and limit assay-specific biases, TCR repertoire library preparation and sequencing were carried out by different laboratories using diverse techniques. Each donor's leukapheresis produced roughly between about 0.9 and 9.5 billion PBMCs. Findings and caveats that apply to the study as a whole: Based on pairwise subsampling, the degree of clonotype sharing among donors was expected to be affected by sequencing depth. When four donors were compared, the shared fraction of clonotypes was 5% to 6.5% for naive CD4, over 3% for naive CD8, more than 2% for memory CD4, and approximately 0.4% for memory CD8. Sampling was restricted to blood, and TCR repertoires in tissue are likely to differ from TCR repertoires in blood. Naive subsets generally had larger estimated clonotype richness than memory subsets did. Because the study included only a small number of donors, the genetic and exposure-history diversity represented was limited. Compared with non-shared clonotypes, clonotypes shared by all four sorted-subset donors had higher generation probabilities. Incomplete sequencing was indicated by rarefaction of sorted-subset datasets, despite the large sequencing depth.

Looking up the germline V gene yields CDR1 WSHSY and CDR2 SAAADI. Trimming takes 0 bases from V and 0 bases from J, and the germline ends sit 8 bases apart. From cysteine to phenylalanine, the CDR3 is 16 amino acids long. Only CDR3 DNA is held: 48 bases, read in frame from base 1. Using the deep immunoSEQ assay, multiplex PCR amplified TCR CDR3 regions from genomic DNA. Extracted genomic DNA from each cell subset was distributed evenly across all wells of several immunoSEQ 96-well plates, and each plate was treated as a replicate. Each replicate PCR for sorted subsets received 200 ng genomic DNA, equal to about 30,000 T cell genomes. The purified libraries were quantified using a Qubit 3.0 fluorometer, sized with a Bioanalyzer 2100, and then quantified again using the KAPA Library Quantification kit. Each immunoSEQ 96-well plate was sequenced on its own single-read 150-cycle Illumina NextSeq 550 flow cell. Under the source paper's analysis protocol: Because the immunoSEQ output held only junctional sequences and lacked quality scores, the filtering could not match the filtering applied to full-length reads. To assign V/J genes and CDR3, sequences were annotated using PyIR, a Python wrapper for IgBLAST v1.9, with IMGT germline references. Reads with weak V/J assignments (E-value above 1e-6), missing CDR3, stop codons, out-of-frame junctions, or ambiguous translated residues were removed. V3J clonotypes were defined as sequences sharing the same inferred V gene, J gene, and CDR3 amino acid sequence. Percentage overlap between repertoires was computed as shared unique clonotypes divided by the size of the smaller repertoire. Three approaches were used to assess repertoire richness: RTK rarefaction, the Chao1 estimator, and Recon v2.1 estimates of unobserved clonotypes. Generation probabilities for all TCRbeta clonotypes obtained by the gDNA method from a handful of donors were computed using OLGA. The table comes from immuneACCESS by way of TCRdb, which keeps in-frame sequences with V and J called. Part of the clones is missing from these tables; in studies checked, under half for an unresolved V gene and the rest for unknown reasons. That table furnishes V, J and clone size, whereas the DNA furnished D and trimming. The sample contains about 680,000 clones, approximately 90% of them found a single time. The ten largest clones represent 24% of the sample.

The chain is assembled from TRBV10-2 and TRBJ1-4; the D gene is perhaps TRBD1, from 5 matching bases. The TCR sequence derives from a man under 40 in good health. The sequenced sample was naive CD8+ T cells sorted from blood. What this sample's cell subset or site label stands for: CD45RA+CCR7+. The sequenced DNA is TGCGCCAGCAGTGAGTCCAGGGTTGCAACTAATGAAAAACTGTTTTTT. This sequence encodes CASSESRVATNEKLFF.